Below, 10 T cell receptor beta chains from the same sample are listed, as sequenced in a study of high-grade serous ovarian cancer treatment subgroups. Repertoires were generated with immunoSEQ multiplex PCR, while TCRdb's copy carries only in-frame clones and drops some. The table includes around 7,000 clones, over 60% detected once. Tumor samples were taken before definitive surgery or chemotherapy. Sequencing input: tumor tissue. The origin of the receptors is a human donor with high-grade serous ovarian cancer.

This chain connects TRBV29-1 to TRBJ2-3; D is unclear. V lost 0 bases, J lost 0 bases, and 4 bases lay in between. Germline CDR1 SQVTM, CDR2 ANQGSEA. The CDR3 totals 13 residues. For the CDR3, the DNA is TGCAGCGTTGAAGATCTGAGCACAGATACGCAGTATTTT. Translated: CSVEDLSTDTQYF.

V and J are TRBV9 and TRBJ2-2, with D tentatively TRBD2 (5 bases). With 0 bases removed from V and 5 bases from J, the gap between germline ends came to 14 bases. CDR1 is SGDLS and CDR2 is YYNGEE in the germline V gene. The CDR3 contains 16 residues. CDR3 region: CASSVVGSSGTGELFF. DNA for the CDR3: TGTGCCAGCAGCGTAGTAGGGAGTTCGGGGACCGGGGAGCTGTTTTTT.

J is TRBJ2-5 and V is TRBV7-8, with 7 bases aligning to TRBD2. The length of the CDR3 is 14 residues. Losses at the gene ends were 5 bases for V and 0 bases for J; bases not matched to a gene: 3. Germline V gene lookup returns CDR1 SGHVS and CDR2 FQNEAQ. The chain's CDR3 is CASSPGGYQETQYF. The CDR3 coding sequence is TGTGCCAGCAGCCCCGGGGGGTACCAAGAGACCCAGTACTTC. The full variable domain, in which reference TRBV7-8 and TRBJ2-5 provide the parts outside the CDR3, is GAGVSQSPRYKVAKRGQDVALRCDPISGHVSLFWYQQALGQGPEFLTYFQNEAQLDKSGLPSDRFFAERPEGSVSTLKIQRTQQEDSAVYLCASSPGGYQETQYFGPGTRLLVL.

The chain's CDR3 is CASSPRQGNQPQHF. DNA of the CDR3: TGTGCCAGCAGCCCACGACAGGGTAATCAGCCCCAGCATTTT. J is TRBJ1-5 and V is TRBV7-8; 7 bases are shared with TRBD1. From germline, CDR1 is SGHVS and CDR2 FQNEAQ. V trimming: 5 bases; J trimming: 4 bases; junction bases outside the gene matches: 5. The CDR3 spans 14 residues.

The chain joins TRBV5-1 to TRBJ2-3; D might be TRBD1 (5 bases). The V gene lost 4 bases and the J gene lost 5 bases, with 14 bases spanning the gap. Germline CDR1 is SGHRS and CDR2 is YFSETQ. The CDR3 is 14 residues long. The CDR3: CASSGSGSGDTQYF. For the CDR3, the DNA is TGCGCCAGCAGCGGGTCAGGGTCAGGAGATACGCAGTATTTT.

This chain connects TRBV6-4 to TRBJ1-1; D remains ambiguous. The CDR3 sequence is 13 residues long. Trimming pared 4 bases from V and 1 base from J, leaving 7 bases between. Germline loops: CDR1 MRHNA, CDR2 SNTAGT. Here the CDR3 reads CASSAAWNTEAFF. CDR3 DNA: TGTGCCAGCAGTGCCGCTTGGAACACTGAAGCTTTCTTT.

The genes are TRBV19 and TRBJ1-5, with TRBD1 matching 7 bases. Germline assignment: CDR1 LNHDA and CDR2 SQIVND (reference sequence). The CDR3 has 15 amino acids. Trimming cost V 4 bases and J 9 bases; bases outside gene matches: 12. CDR3 sequence: CASSTDRERVLPQHF. The CDR3 nucleotides read TGTGCCAGTAGTACCGACAGGGAAAGGGTGTTGCCCCAGCATTTT.

This clone has a single count. This sequence joins TRBV29-1 and TRBJ1-2; 9 positions agree with TRBD1. The V gene end was trimmed by 7 bases and the J gene end by 5 bases; junction bases not matched to a gene: 14. The CDR3 is 15 amino acids. The germline gives CDR1 SQVTM, CDR2 ANQGSEA. The CDR3 coding sequence is TGCAGCGGAGCGGACAGGGGCTCGTCTTTGTATGGCTACACCTTC. Amino acid sequence: CSGADRGSSLYGYTF.

V gene TRBV27 combines with J gene TRBJ2-1; TRBD1 or TRBD2 may be the D gene (5 bases each). The CDR3 sequence is 14 residues long. V lost 4 bases to trimming and J lost 2 bases, with 9 bases between them. Germline CDR1 MNHEY, CDR2 SMNVEV (reference sequence). CDR3 nucleotides: TGTGCCAGCAGTTATGAGGGGCCCTACAATGAGCAGTTCTTC. This sequence encodes CASSYEGPYNEQFF.

The chain joins TRBV6-5 to TRBJ2-5, with 10 bases matching TRBD2. CDR1 is MNHEY and CDR2 is SVGAGI in the germline V gene. The CDR3 is 14 residues long. The V segment lost 7 bases and the J segment 3 bases; nucleotides outside the gene matches: 5. The CDR3 DNA reads TGTGCCAGCACTAAGGGACTAGCGAAAGAGACCCAGTACTTC. As protein: CASTKGLAKETQYF.